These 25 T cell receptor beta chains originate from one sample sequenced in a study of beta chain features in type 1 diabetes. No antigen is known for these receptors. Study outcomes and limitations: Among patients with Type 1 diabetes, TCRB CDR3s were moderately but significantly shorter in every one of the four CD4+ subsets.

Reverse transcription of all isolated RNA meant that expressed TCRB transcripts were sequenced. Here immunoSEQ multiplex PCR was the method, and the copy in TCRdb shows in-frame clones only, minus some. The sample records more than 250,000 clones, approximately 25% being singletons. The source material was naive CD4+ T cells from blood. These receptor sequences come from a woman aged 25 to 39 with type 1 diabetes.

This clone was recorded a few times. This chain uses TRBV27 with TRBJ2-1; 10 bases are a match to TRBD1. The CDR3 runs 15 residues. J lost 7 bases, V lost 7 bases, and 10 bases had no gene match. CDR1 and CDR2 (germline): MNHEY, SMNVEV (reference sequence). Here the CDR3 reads CASNPPGQGRNEQFF. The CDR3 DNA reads TGTGCCAGCAATCCCCCGGGACAGGGGCGGAATGAGCAGTTCTTC.

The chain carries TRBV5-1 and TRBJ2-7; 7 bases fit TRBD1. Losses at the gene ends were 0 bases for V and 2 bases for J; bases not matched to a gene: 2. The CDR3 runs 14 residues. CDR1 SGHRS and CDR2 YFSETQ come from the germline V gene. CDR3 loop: CASSLGQGAYEQYF. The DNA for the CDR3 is TGCGCCAGCAGCTTGGGGCAGGGGGCCTACGAGCAGTACTTC.

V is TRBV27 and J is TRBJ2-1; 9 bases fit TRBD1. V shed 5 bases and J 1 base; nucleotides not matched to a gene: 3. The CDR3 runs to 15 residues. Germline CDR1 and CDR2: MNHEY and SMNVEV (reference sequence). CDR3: CASSQDRGSYNEQFF. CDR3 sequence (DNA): TGTGCCAGCAGTCAGGACAGGGGTTCCTACAATGAGCAGTTCTTC.

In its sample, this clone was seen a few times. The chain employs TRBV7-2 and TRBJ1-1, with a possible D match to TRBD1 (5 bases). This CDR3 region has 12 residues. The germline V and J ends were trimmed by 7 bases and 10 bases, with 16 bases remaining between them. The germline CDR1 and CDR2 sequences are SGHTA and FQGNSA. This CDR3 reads CASIVLGGVAFF. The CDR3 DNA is TGTGCCAGCATCGTCCTGGGGGGGGTAGCTTTCTTT.

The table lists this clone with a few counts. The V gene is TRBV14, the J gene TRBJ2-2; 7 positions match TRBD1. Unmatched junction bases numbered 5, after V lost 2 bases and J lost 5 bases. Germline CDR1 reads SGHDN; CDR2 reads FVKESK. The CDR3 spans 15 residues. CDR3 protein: CASSQMDRRTGELFF. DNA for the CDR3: TGTGCCAGCAGCCAAATGGACAGGAGGACCGGGGAGCTGTTTTTT.

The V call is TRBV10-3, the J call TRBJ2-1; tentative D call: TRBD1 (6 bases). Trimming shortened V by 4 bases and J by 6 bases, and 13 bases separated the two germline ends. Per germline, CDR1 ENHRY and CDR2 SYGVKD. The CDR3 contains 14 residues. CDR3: CAISGQARVNEQFF. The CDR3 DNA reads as TGTGCCATCAGTGGACAGGCGCGAGTCAATGAGCAGTTCTTC.

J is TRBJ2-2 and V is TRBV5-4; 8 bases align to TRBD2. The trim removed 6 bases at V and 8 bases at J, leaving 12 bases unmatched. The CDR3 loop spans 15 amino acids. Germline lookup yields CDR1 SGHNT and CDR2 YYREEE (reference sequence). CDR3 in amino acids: CASTPGGGFLGELFF. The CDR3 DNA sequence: TGTGCCAGCACCCCGGGCGGGGGGTTTTTGGGGGAGCTGTTTTTT.

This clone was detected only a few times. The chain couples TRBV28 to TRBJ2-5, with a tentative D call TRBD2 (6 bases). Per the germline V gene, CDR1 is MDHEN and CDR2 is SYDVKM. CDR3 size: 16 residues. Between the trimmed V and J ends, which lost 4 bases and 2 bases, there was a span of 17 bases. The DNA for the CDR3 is TGTGCCAGCAGTTCCCCGGGGCGGGGACGACAAGAGACCCAGTACTTC. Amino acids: CASSSPGRGRQETQYF.

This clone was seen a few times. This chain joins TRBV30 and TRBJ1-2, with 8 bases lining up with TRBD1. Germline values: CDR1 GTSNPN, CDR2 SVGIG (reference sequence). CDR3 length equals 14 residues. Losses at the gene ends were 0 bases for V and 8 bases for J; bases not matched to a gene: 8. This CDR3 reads CAWSVSGGVEGYTF. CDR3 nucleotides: TGTGCCTGGAGTGTTTCAGGGGGCGTAGAGGGCTACACCTTC.

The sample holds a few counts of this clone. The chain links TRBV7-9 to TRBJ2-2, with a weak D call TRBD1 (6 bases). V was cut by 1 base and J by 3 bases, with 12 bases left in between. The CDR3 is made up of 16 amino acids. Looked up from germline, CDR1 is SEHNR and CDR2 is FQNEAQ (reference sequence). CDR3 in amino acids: CASSLGTAADTGELFF. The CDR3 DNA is TGTGCCAGCAGCTTAGGGACAGCGGCGGACACCGGGGAGCTGTTTTTT. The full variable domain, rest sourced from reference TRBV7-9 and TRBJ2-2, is DTGVSQNPRHKITKRGQNVTFRCDPISEHNRLYWYRQTLGQGPEFLTYFQNEAQLEKSRLLSDRFSAERPKGSFSTLEIQRTEQGDSAMYLCASSLGTAADTGELFFGEGSRLTVL.

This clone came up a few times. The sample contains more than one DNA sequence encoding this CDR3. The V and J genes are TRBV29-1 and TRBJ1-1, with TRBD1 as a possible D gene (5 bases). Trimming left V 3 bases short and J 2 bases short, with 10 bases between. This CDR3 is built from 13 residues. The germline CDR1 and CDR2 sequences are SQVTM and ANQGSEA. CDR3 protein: CSVDSGLNTEAFF. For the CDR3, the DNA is TGCAGCGTTGATTCAGGGTTAAACACTGAAGCTTTCTTT. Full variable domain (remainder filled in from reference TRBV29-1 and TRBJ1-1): SAVISQKPSRDICQRGTSLTIQCQVDSQVTMMFWYRQQPGQSLTLIATANQGSEATYESGFVIDKFPISRPNLTFSTLTVSNMSPEDSSIYLCSVDSGLNTEAFFGQGTRLTVV.

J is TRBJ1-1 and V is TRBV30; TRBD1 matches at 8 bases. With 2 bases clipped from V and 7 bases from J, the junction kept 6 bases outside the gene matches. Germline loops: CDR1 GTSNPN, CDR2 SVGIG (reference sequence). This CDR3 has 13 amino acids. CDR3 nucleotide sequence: TGTGCCTGGAGTAGGCAGGGGGCAGGTGAAGCTTTCTTT. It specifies CAWSRQGAGEAFF.

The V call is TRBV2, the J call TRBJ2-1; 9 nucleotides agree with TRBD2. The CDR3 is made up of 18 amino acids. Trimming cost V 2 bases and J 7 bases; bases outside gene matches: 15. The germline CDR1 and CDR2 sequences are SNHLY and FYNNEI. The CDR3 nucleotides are TGTGCCAGCAGTGAAAATCCCCCAGGGACTAGCAGGAGGAATGAGCAGTTCTTC. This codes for CASSENPPGTSRRNEQFF.

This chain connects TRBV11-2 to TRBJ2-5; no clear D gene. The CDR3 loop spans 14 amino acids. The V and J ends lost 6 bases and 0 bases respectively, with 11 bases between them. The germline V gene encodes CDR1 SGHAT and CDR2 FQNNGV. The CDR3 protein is CASRESPYQETQYF. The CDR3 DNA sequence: TGTGCCAGCAGAGAGTCACCGTACCAAGAGACCCAGTACTTC.

CDR3 residues: CASSVEGQGDQPQHF. In DNA form, the CDR3 reads TGTGCCAGCAGCGTAGAGGGACAGGGCGATCAGCCCCAGCATTTT. The V call is TRBV9, the J call TRBJ1-5; 9 bases are shared with TRBD1. V lost 0 bases to trimming and J lost 5 bases; unmatched junction nucleotides: 3. Germline V CDR1 and CDR2: SGDLS, YYNGEE. The CDR3 is made up of 15 amino acids.

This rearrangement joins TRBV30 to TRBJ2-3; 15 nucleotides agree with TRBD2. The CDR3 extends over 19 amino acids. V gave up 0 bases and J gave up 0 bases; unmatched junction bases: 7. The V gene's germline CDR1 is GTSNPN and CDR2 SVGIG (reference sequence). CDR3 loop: CAWSVGLAGGLTSTDTQYF. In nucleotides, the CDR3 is TGTGCCTGGAGTGTGGGACTAGCGGGAGGTTTGACTAGCACAGATACGCAGTATTTT.

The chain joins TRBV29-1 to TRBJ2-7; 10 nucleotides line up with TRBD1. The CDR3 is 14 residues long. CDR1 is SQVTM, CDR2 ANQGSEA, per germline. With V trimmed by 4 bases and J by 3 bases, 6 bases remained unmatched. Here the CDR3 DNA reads TGCAGCGTTGTTTTGGGACAGGGGATCTACGAGCAGTACTTC. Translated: CSVVLGQGIYEQYF.

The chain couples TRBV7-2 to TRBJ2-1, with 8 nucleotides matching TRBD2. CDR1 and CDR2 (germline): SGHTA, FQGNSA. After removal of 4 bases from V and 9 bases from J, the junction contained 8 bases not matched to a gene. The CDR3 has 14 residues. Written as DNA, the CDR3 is TGTGCCAGCAGCTCCGGGACTAGGGTTCGTGAGCAGTTCTTC. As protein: CASSSGTRVREQFF.

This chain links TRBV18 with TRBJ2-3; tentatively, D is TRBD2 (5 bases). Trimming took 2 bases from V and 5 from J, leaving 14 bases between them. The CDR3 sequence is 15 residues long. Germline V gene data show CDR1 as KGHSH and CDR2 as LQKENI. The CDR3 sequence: CASSPYPSPGDTQYF. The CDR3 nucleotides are TGTGCCAGCTCACCATATCCTAGCCCAGGAGATACGCAGTATTTT.

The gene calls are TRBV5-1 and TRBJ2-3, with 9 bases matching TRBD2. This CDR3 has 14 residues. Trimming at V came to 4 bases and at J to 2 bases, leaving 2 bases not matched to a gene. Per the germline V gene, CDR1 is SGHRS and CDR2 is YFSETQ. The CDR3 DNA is TGCGCCAGCAGCGCGGGACTAGCCACAGATACGCAGTATTTT. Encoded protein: CASSAGLATDTQYF.

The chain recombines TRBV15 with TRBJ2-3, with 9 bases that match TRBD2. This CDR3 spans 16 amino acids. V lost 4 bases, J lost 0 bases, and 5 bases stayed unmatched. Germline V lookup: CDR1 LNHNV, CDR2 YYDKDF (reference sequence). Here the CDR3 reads CATSTITSGSTDTQYF. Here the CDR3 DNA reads TGTGCCACCAGCACCATTACTAGCGGGAGCACAGATACGCAGTATTTT.

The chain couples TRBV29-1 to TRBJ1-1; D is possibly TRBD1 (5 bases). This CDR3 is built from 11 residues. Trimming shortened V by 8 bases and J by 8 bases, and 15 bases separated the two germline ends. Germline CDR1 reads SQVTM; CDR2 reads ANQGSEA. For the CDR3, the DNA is TGCAGCACAGGACGGGGGGAAGAAGCTTTCTTT. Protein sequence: CSTGRGEEAFF. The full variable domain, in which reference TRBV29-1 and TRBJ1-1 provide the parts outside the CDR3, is SAVISQKPSRDICQRGTSLTIQCQVDSQVTMMFWYRQQPGQSLTLIATANQGSEATYESGFVIDKFPISRPNLTFSTLTVSNMSPEDSSIYLCSTGRGEEAFFGQGTRLTVV.

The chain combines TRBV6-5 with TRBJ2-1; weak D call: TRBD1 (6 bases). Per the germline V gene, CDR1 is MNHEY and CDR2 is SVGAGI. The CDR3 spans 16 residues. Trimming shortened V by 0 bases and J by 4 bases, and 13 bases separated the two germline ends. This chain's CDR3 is CASSYSYGQTYNEQFF. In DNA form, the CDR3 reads TGTGCCAGCAGTTACTCTTATGGACAGACGTACAATGAGCAGTTCTTC.

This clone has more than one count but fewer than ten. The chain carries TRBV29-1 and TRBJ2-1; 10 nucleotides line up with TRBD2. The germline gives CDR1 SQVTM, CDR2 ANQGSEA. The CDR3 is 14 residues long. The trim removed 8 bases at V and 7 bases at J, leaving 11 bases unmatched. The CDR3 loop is CSSPLGLADNEQFF. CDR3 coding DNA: TGCAGCTCACCCCTTGGACTAGCGGATAATGAGCAGTTCTTC.

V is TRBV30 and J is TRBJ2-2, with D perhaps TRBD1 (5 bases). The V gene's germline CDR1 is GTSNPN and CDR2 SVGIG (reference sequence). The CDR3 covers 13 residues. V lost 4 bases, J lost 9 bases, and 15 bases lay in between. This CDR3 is CAWKLMGLRELFF. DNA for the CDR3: TGTGCCTGGAAACTAATGGGGCTTCGGGAGCTGTTTTTT.